A selection of T cell receptor beta chains follows, all from one sample in a study of CD8 T cells in ankylosing spondylitis. TCRdb recomputed calls from the 5' RACE reads with MiXCR, one row per CDR3 protein. The data contain around 300,000 distinct CDR3 sequences, 20% of them singletons. The source material was blood, either unsorted or a sorted T cell fraction (not recorded which). These TCRs come from a female donor with ankylosing spondylitis or in good health (not recorded which). Both conserved end residues are part of each CDR3. The order of the fields is clone size, D gene, J gene, V gene, CDR3 DNA, CDR3 protein. D genes are given only for firm matches. Part of the rows lack a size; the others show once, few, many or a class for expanded clones.

size: few
D: TRBD1
J: TRBJ2-5
V: TRBV20-1
DNA: TGCAGTGCTAGTGCAGGGGGCGGGGAGACCCAGTACTTC
CDR3: CSASAGGGETQYF

size: few
D: TRBD1
J: TRBJ2-4
V: TRBV24-1
DNA: TGTGCCACCAGTGATTGGACAGGCATAGCCAAAAACATTCAGTACTTC
CDR3: CATSDWTGIAKNIQYF

size: NA
D: TRBD2
J: TRBJ2-7
V: TRBV6-2/TRBV6-3
DNA: TGTGCCAGCAGTTTTCCGGGACTAGCGGTTATACCCTACGAGCAGTACTTC
CDR3: CASSFPGLAVIPYEQYF

size: NA
D: NA
J: TRBJ2-2
V: TRBV10-3
DNA: TGTGCCATCAGCCGGGGGGCGGCGAACACCGGGGAGCTGTTTTTT
CDR3: CAISRGAANTGELFF

size: many
D: TRBD2
J: TRBJ2-3
V: TRBV6-1
DNA: TGTGCCAGCAGTGAAAGCCCCCGGACTAGCGGGAGGCGGGGGACGCAGTATTTT
CDR3: CASSESPRTSGRRGTQYF

size: many
D: NA
J: TRBJ1-1
V: TRBV10-3
DNA: TGTGCCATCAGTGAGGCGGGGGCGGGCACTGAAGCTTTCTTT
CDR3: CAISEAGAGTEAFF

size: few
D: TRBD1
J: TRBJ1-2
V: TRBV2
DNA: TGTGCCAGCGGGACAGGCAACTATGGCTACACCTTC
CDR3: CASGTGNYGYTF

size: few
D: TRBD1
J: TRBJ2-1
V: TRBV24-1
DNA: TGTGCCACCAGTGATCCCGCGGGACAGGGCTGGAATGAGCAGTTCTTC
CDR3: CATSDPAGQGWNEQFF

size: few
D: NA
J: TRBJ2-2
V: TRBV24-1
DNA: TGTGCCACCAGTGATTTCGGGGGATCGAACACCGGGGAGCTGTTTTTT
CDR3: CATSDFGGSNTGELFF

size: NA
D: NA
J: TRBJ2-7
V: TRBV20-1
DNA: TGCAGTGCAGGGGAGGCAGAGCCCCCAGACGAGCAGTACTTC
CDR3: CSAGEAEPPDEQYF

size: NA
D: NA
J: TRBJ1-2
V: TRBV20-1
DNA: TGCAGTGTCACCGAGGGGAGGCGGGGCTACACCTTC
CDR3: CSVTEGRRGYTF

size: NA
D: TRBD1
J: TRBJ2-1
V: TRBV19
DNA: TGTGCCAGTAGTCTCCGACAGGGTGTCAATGAGCAGTTCTTC
CDR3: CASSLRQGVNEQFF

size: few
D: NA
J: TRBJ2-1
V: TRBV11-2
DNA: TGTGCCAGCAACTCCGTAGGGACTCCGGATGAGCAGTTCTTC
CDR3: CASNSVGTPDEQFF

size: NA
D: NA
J: TRBJ2-7
V: TRBV7-9
DNA: TGTGCCAGCAGCTTTGATCTGGAATCCTACGAGCAGTACTTC
CDR3: CASSFDLESYEQYF

size: many
D: TRBD1
J: TRBJ2-1
V: TRBV10-3
DNA: TGTGCCATCAGTGAGAAGGGGGACAGGAACAATGAGCAGTTCTTC
CDR3: CAISEKGDRNNEQFF

size: few
D: NA
J: TRBJ2-2
V: TRBV12-3/TRBV12-4
DNA: TGTGCCAGCAGCATGAGGGCAACGGGTACCGGGGAGCTGTTTTTT
CDR3: CASSMRATGTGELFF

size: once
D: NA
J: TRBJ1-5
V: TRBV6-1
DNA: TGTGCCAGCAGTGAACTAGGACTGTTGAATCAGCCCCAGCATTTT
CDR3: CASSELGLLNQPQHF

size: few
D: NA
J: TRBJ2-6
V: TRBV25-1
DNA: TGTGCCAGCAGTGAATCGACGGTACCCCTCTTCTCTGGGGCCAACGTCCTGACTTTC
CDR3: CASSESTVPLFSGANVLTF

size: few
D: TRBD2
J: TRBJ2-1
V: TRBV19
DNA: TGTGCCAGTAGTTCTCTAGCGGGAAGCTCCTACAATGAGCAGTTCTTC
CDR3: CASSSLAGSSYNEQFF

size: few
D: NA
J: TRBJ1-3
V: TRBV14
DNA: TGTGCCAGCAGCGCCGAGCAACAGGGATTCTCTGGAAACACCATATATTTT
CDR3: CASSAEQQGFSGNTIYF

size: few
D: TRBD2
J: TRBJ2-2
V: TRBV20-1
DNA: TGCAGTGCTATACCTGGACTAGCGGGAATCGGGGAGCTGTTTTTT
CDR3: CSAIPGLAGIGELFF

size: few
D: NA
J: TRBJ2-3
V: TRBV27
DNA: TGTGCCAGCAGTCAAGGATCTGTAGATACGCAGTATTTT
CDR3: CASSQGSVDTQYF

size: NA
D: NA
J: TRBJ1-2
V: TRBV29-1
DNA: TGCAGCGTTGAAGTTGGCGTAGGCTATGGCTACACCTTC
CDR3: CSVEVGVGYGYTF

size: NA
D: NA
J: TRBJ2-3
V: TRBV10-3
DNA: TGTGCCATCAGTGAGACGAGTAGTACGCAGTATTTT
CDR3: CAISETSSTQYF

size: once
D: TRBD1
J: TRBJ2-7
V: TRBV6-1
DNA: TGTGCCAGCAGCCGTCCCGGGACAGGGTCAACGGAGCAGTACTTC
CDR3: CASSRPGTGSTEQYF

size: few
D: NA
J: TRBJ2-6
V: TRBV9
DNA: TGTGCCAGCAGCCGGGAGGGGGCGAGAGGGGCCAACGTCCTGACTTTC
CDR3: CASSREGARGANVLTF

size: few
D: TRBD2
J: TRBJ2-1
V: TRBV7-9
DNA: TGTGCCAGCAGCTTGTGGGGGGGGGTTACAGGTTTCGATGAGCAGTTCTTC
CDR3: CASSLWGGVTGFDEQFF

size: once
D: NA
J: TRBJ1-2
V: TRBV3-1
DNA: TGTGCCAGCAGCCAAGAAGCGCAGGGCTACACCTTC
CDR3: CASSQEAQGYTF

size: NA
D: TRBD1
J: TRBJ1-4
V: TRBV20-1
DNA: TGCGGAAGTGAGGGACAGGGAGAAGAAAAACTGTTTTTT
CDR3: CGSEGQGEEKLFF

size: NA
D: NA
J: TRBJ2-5
V: TRBV10-3
DNA: TGTGCCATCAGTGAGTCGGTTGGCGGGGAGACCCAGTACTTC
CDR3: CAISESVGGETQYF

size: NA
D: NA
J: TRBJ2-2
V: TRBV15
DNA: TGTGCCACCAGCGCAAGACTGGGGGGCACCGGGGAGCTGTTTTTT
CDR3: CATSARLGGTGELFF

size: few
D: NA
J: TRBJ1-6
V: TRBV6-6
DNA: TGTGCCAGCAGTTACAGTTCCGGGGGGTCACCCCTCCACTTT
CDR3: CASSYSSGGSPLHF

size: NA
D: NA
J: TRBJ2-3
V: TRBV6-2/TRBV6-3
DNA: TGTGCCAGCAGTTACCCCCCGGCGAGCGGACGCACAGATACGCAGTATTTT
CDR3: CASSYPPASGRTDTQYF

size: NA
D: NA
J: TRBJ1-6
V: TRBV12-3/TRBV12-4
DNA: TGTGCCAGCAGTGGAGGAAGGACAGTGCCCCGCGATAATTCACCCCTCCACTTT
CDR3: CASSGGRTVPRDNSPLHF

size: NA
D: NA
J: TRBJ2-3
V: TRBV11-2
DNA: TGTGCCAGCAGCTTATACCGCGGGGTAGGCGATACGCAGTATTTT
CDR3: CASSLYRGVGDTQYF

size: NA
D: NA
J: TRBJ1-6
V: TRBV9
DNA: TGTGCCAGCAGCGATGAAACAGGGAGAACCCTCCACTTT
CDR3: CASSDETGRTLHF

size: few
D: NA
J: TRBJ2-1
V: TRBV29-1
DNA: TGCAGCGTTGAAGAAATTACGGACCCATATAACAATGAGCAGTTCTTC
CDR3: CSVEEITDPYNNEQFF

size: NA
D: TRBD2
J: TRBJ2-1
V: TRBV7-3
DNA: TGTGCCAGCAGCCCGACCGGGGGGAGCCCCCTCTCCTACAATGAGCAGTTCTTC
CDR3: CASSPTGGSPLSYNEQFF

size: NA
D: TRBD2
J: TRBJ2-1
V: TRBV7-6
DNA: TGTGCCAGCAGCTTCCAACTAGCGGGGGTTCAGTTCTTC
CDR3: CASSFQLAGVQFF

size: few
D: TRBD2
J: TRBJ2-5
V: TRBV10-3
DNA: TGTGCCATTTCTAGCGGGAGAAACCAAGAGACCCAGTACTTC
CDR3: CAISSGRNQETQYF

size: NA
D: TRBD2
J: TRBJ2-1
V: TRBV9
DNA: TGTGCCAGCAGCGTGAGCGGGAATAGTAATGAGCAGTTCTTC
CDR3: CASSVSGNSNEQFF

size: many
D: NA
J: TRBJ2-3
V: TRBV29-1
DNA: TGCAGCGTTCACGCGGCTAGCACAGATACGCAGTATTTT
CDR3: CSVHAASTDTQYF

size: few
D: TRBD2
J: TRBJ2-1
V: TRBV20-1
DNA: TGCAGTGCTTCCTCAGCGGGAGGGCGCGATGAGCAGTTCTTC
CDR3: CSASSAGGRDEQFF

size: few
D: TRBD2
J: TRBJ2-1
V: TRBV24-1
DNA: TGTGCCACCAGTGATTTCGGGACTAGCGGGATGGGGGATGAGCAGTTCTTC
CDR3: CATSDFGTSGMGDEQFF

size: NA
D: NA
J: TRBJ2-1
V: TRBV6-2/TRBV6-3
DNA: TGTGCCAGCAGACTCAGCGGGCCTACCTACAATGAGCAGTTCTTC
CDR3: CASRLSGPTYNEQFF

size: few
D: NA
J: TRBJ2-3
V: TRBV6-5
DNA: TGTGCCAGCAGTTCCTTTCAGTCGCAGCTGGGATCAGATACGCAGTATTTT
CDR3: CASSSFQSQLGSDTQYF

size: few
D: NA
J: TRBJ1-2
V: TRBV7-2
DNA: TGTGCCAGCAGCTTATATACGGACTATGGCTACACCTTC
CDR3: CASSLYTDYGYTF

size: many
D: TRBD2
J: TRBJ2-1
V: TRBV5-1
DNA: TGCGCCAGCAGCTTCCCCCGGACTAGCGGGCCAAGCTCCTACAATGAGCAGTTCTTC
CDR3: CASSFPRTSGPSSYNEQFF

size: NA
D: TRBD1
J: TRBJ1-6
V: TRBV5-1
DNA: TGCGCCAGCAGCTCCGAGGGACAGGAATATTCACCCCTCCACTTT
CDR3: CASSSEGQEYSPLHF

size: many
D: TRBD2
J: TRBJ2-1
V: TRBV5-1
DNA: TGCGCCAGCAGCTTGGTGACTAGCGAGTACAATGAGCAGTTCTTC
CDR3: CASSLVTSEYNEQFF

size: NA
D: NA
J: TRBJ2-7
V: TRBV2
DNA: TGTGCCAGCAGTGAGGGAAGGGGATACTCCTACGAGCAGTACTTC
CDR3: CASSEGRGYSYEQYF

size: NA
D: NA
J: TRBJ1-1
V: TRBV30
DNA: TGTGCCTGGAGTGTACCGGTCGGGAAGGACACTGAAGCTTTCTTT
CDR3: CAWSVPVGKDTEAFF

size: NA
D: TRBD2
J: TRBJ2-7
V: TRBV20-1
DNA: TGCAGTGCTAGGAGTGGACTAGCGGGAGTGGGGGGATCCTACGAGCAGTACTTC
CDR3: CSARSGLAGVGGSYEQYF

size: NA
D: TRBD2
J: TRBJ2-1
V: TRBV6-2/TRBV6-3
DNA: TGTGCCAGCAGTTACTCGGGAGGGGAGAGGATTGGTAGCTCCTACAATGAGCAGTTCTTC
CDR3: CASSYSGGERIGSSYNEQFF

size: few
D: NA
J: TRBJ1-2
V: TRBV20-1
DNA: TGCAGTGCTCATGGGGTGGGCGGCTACACCTTC
CDR3: CSAHGVGGYTF

size: NA
D: TRBD2
J: TRBJ2-7
V: TRBV20-1
DNA: TGCAGTGCTAACCCGGGGGGCTACGAGCAGTACTTC
CDR3: CSANPGGYEQYF

size: NA
D: NA
J: TRBJ2-1
V: TRBV2
DNA: TGTGCCAGCAAGGGGGGTTATGAGCAGTTCTTC
CDR3: CASKGGYEQFF

size: NA
D: NA
J: TRBJ2-7
V: TRBV14
DNA: TGTGCCAGCAGCCAGATTCGCGGCCCCTACGAGCAGTACTTC
CDR3: CASSQIRGPYEQYF

size: few
D: NA
J: TRBJ2-3
V: TRBV12-3/TRBV12-4
DNA: TGTGCCAGCAGTTTAGTAGGTTATACGCAGTATTTT
CDR3: CASSLVGYTQYF

size: NA
D: TRBD2
J: TRBJ2-2
V: TRBV6-5
DNA: TGTGCCAGCAGTTACCTCGGGGGGGCGAACACCGGGGAGCTGTTTTTT
CDR3: CASSYLGGANTGELFF